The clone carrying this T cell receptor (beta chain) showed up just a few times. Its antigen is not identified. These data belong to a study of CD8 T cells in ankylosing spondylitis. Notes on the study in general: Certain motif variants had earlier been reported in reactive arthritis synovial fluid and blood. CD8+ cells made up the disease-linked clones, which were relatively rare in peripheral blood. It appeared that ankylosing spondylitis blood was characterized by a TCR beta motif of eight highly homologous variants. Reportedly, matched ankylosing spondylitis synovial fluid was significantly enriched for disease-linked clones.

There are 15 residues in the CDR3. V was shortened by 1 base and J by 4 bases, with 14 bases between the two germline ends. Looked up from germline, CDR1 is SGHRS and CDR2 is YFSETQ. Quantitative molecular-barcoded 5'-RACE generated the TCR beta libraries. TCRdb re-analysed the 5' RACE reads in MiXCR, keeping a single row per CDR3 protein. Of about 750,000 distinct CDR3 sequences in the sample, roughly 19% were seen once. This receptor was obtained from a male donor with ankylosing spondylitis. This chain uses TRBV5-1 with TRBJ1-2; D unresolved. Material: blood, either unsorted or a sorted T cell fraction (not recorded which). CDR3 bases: TGCGCCAGCAGCTTGTCCGGGGATCCTGCCTATGGCTACACCTTC. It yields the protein CASSLSGDPAYGYTF.